Sequencing of this T cell receptor beta chain was carried out in a study of blood T cell repertoires in COVID-19. Profiling relied on immunoSEQ multiplex PCR, and the TCRdb table lists in-frame clones only, not all of them. The repertoire consists of approximately 180,000 clones, with about four fifths occurring once and the leading ten covering around 12%. Germline V gives CDR1 MRHNA, CDR2 SNTAGT. V was shortened by 6 bases and J by 6 bases, with 13 bases between the two germline ends. The CDR3 totals 13 residues. The specimen sequenced was peripheral blood. This TCR derives from an elderly woman with COVID-19, enrolled during active disease. The chain employs TRBV6-4 and TRBJ2-3; no firm D call. The CDR3 loop is CASSETKTDTQYF. The DNA of the CDR3 is TGTGCCAGCAGCGAGACAAAGACGGATACGCAGTATTTT.